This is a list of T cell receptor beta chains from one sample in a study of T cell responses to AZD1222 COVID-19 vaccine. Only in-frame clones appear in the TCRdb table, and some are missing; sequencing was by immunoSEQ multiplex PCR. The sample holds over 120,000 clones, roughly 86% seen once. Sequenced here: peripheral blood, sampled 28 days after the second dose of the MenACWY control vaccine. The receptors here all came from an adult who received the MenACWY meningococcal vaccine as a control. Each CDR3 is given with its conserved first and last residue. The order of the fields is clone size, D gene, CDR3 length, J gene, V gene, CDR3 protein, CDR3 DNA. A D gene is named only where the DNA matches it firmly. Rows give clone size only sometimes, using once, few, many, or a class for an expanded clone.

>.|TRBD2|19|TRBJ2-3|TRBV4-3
CASSPLGAGAPLGTDTQYF
TGCGCCAGCAGCCCCCTGGGAGCGGGGGCCCCCTTGGGCACAGATACGCAGTATTTT
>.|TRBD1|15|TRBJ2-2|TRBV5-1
CASSSRQGHTGELFF
TGCGCCAGCAGCAGCCGACAGGGGCACACCGGGGAGCTGTTTTTT
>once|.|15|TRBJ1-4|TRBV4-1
CASRGEVFPLGKLFF
TGCGCCAGCAGAGGGGAGGTTTTCCCCCTAGGGAAACTGTTTTTT
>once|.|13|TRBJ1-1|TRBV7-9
CASSSQVNTEAFF
TGTGCCAGCAGCTCCCAGGTGAACACTGAAGCTTTCTTT
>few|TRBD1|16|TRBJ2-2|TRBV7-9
CASRRTGEIYTGELFF
TGTGCCAGCAGACGCACAGGGGAAATTTACACCGGGGAGCTGTTTTTT
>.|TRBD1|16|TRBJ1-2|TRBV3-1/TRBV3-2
CASSRTGTAANYGYTF
TGTGCCAGCAGCCGAACCGGGACAGCAGCTAACTATGGCTACACCTTC
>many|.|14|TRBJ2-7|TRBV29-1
CSVAAGTNSYEQYF
TGCAGCGTTGCGGCGGGGACAAACTCCTACGAGCAGTACTTC
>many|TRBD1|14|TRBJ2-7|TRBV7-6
CASSAGTGIYEQYF
TGTGCCAGCAGCGCCGGGACAGGGATTTACGAGCAGTACTTC
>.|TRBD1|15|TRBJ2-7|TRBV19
CASSPGTGSGYEQYF
TGTGCCAGTAGTCCCGGGACAGGGAGTGGGTACGAGCAGTACTTC
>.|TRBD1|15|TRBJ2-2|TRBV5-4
CASSPGQANTGELFF
TGTGCCAGCAGCCCGGGACAGGCGAACACCGGGGAGCTGTTTTTT
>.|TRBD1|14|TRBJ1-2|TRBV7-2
CASSPDRGPYGYTF
TGTGCCAGCAGCCCGGACAGGGGGCCCTATGGCTACACCTTC
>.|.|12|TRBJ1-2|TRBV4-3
CASSPGDYGYTF
TGCGCCAGCAGCCCGGGGGATTATGGCTACACCTTC
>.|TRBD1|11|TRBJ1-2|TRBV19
CAATGGYGYTF
TGTGCAGCAACAGGGGGATATGGCTACACCTTC
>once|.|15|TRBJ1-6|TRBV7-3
CASSLLPGLNSPLHF
TGTGCCAGCAGCTTACTGCCGGGGCTCAATTCACCCCTCCACTTT
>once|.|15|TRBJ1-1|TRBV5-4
CASSLAPTANTEAFF
TGTGCCAGCAGCTTGGCACCGACAGCGAACACTGAAGCTTTCTTT
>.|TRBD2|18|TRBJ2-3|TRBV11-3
CASSEDGPSGVSTDTQYF
TGTGCCAGCAGCGAAGATGGCCCTAGCGGGGTTAGCACAGATACGCAGTATTTT
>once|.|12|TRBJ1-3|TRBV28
CASSLPDSFLYF
TGTGCCAGCAGTTTACCGGACTCTTTCTTATATTTT
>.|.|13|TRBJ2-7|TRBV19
CASSYLQGGEQYF
TGTGCCAGTAGTTACTTGCAGGGAGGCGAGCAGTACTTC
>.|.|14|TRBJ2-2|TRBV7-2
CASSARAPSGELFF
TGTGCCAGCAGCGCCCGGGCCCCATCCGGGGAGCTGTTTTTT
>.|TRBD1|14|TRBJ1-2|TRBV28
CASSLSRDRDGYTF
TGTGCCAGCAGTTTATCAAGGGACAGGGACGGCTACACCTTC
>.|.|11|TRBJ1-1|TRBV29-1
CSVRQAREAFF
TGCAGCGTGAGGCAGGCGCGTGAAGCTTTCTTT
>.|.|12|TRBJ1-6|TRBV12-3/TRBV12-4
CASSPSGSPLHF
TGTGCCAGCAGTCCATCGGGCTCACCCCTCCACTTT
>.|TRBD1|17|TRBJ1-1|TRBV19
CASSMFRGRPMNTEAFF
TGTGCCAGTAGTATGTTCAGGGGGCGTCCCATGAACACTGAAGCTTTCTTT
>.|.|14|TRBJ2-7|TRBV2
CASSEAQGGYEQYF
TGTGCCAGCAGTGAAGCGCAAGGGGGGTACGAGCAGTACTTC
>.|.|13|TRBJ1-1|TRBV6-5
CASKEQRNTEAFF
TGTGCCAGCAAAGAGCAGAGGAACACTGAAGCTTTCTTT
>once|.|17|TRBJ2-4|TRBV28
CASSLSTPGRDKNIQYF
TGTGCCAGCAGTCTATCAACACCAGGCCGCGACAAAAACATTCAGTACTTC
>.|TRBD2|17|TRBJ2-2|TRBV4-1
CASSPGLAGANTGELFF
TGCGCCAGCAGCCCGGGACTAGCGGGAGCGAACACCGGGGAGCTGTTTTTT
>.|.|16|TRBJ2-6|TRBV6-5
CASSLDRPSGANVLTF
TGTGCCAGCAGTTTAGACAGGCCCTCTGGGGCCAACGTCCTGACTTTC
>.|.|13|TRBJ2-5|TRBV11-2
CASSVHIQETQYF
TGTGCCAGCAGCGTTCATATTCAAGAGACCCAGTACTTC
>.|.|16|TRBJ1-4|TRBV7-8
CASSARWWGPNEKLFF
TGTGCCAGCAGCGCCAGGTGGTGGGGTCCTAATGAAAAACTGTTTTTT
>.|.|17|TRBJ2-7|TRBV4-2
CASSQEIGRINGYEQYF
TGTGCCAGCAGCCAAGAAATAGGCAGGATTAACGGCTACGAGCAGTACTTC
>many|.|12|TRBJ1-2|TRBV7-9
CASSFGDYGYTF
TGTGCCAGCAGCTTCGGGGACTATGGCTACACCTTC
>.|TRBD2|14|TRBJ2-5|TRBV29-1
CSVAKRSGKETQYF
TGCAGCGTTGCAAAGCGTAGCGGGAAGGAGACCCAGTACTTC
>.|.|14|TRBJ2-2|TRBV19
CASSLDRSPGELFF
TGTGCCAGTAGTTTAGACAGGTCCCCCGGGGAGCTGTTTTTT
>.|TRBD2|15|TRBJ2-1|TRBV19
CASSLTSGNYNEQFF
TGTGCCAGTAGCTTGACTAGCGGGAATTACAATGAGCAGTTCTTC
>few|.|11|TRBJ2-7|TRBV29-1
CSVSRAYEQYF
TGCAGCGTTTCCCGAGCCTACGAGCAGTACTTC
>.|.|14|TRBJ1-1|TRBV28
CASSLVSGTDEAFF
TGTGCCAGCAGTTTAGTCAGTGGAACAGATGAAGCTTTCTTT
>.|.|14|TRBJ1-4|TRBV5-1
CASSLAGLPEKLFF
TGCGCCAGCAGTTTAGCAGGGTTACCTGAAAAACTGTTTTTT
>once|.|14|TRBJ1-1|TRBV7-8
CASSPVVGGVGAFF
TGTGCCAGCAGCCCCGTGGTAGGGGGAGTAGGAGCTTTCTTT